This T cell receptor beta chain was identified during a study of CD8+CD57+ T cells in acquired aplastic anemia. Study at large: An average of around 3.5 ug of DNA was obtained from sorted CD4+ and CD8+ cells.

CDR1 and CDR2 from the germline V gene are SGHTA and FQGNSA. The CDR3 runs to 14 residues. V shed 0 bases and J shed 10 bases, with 14 bases lying between them. The template used for profiling TCR beta VDJ and CDR3 was genomic DNA. TCRdb itself ran the reads through MiXCR, one entry per CDR3 protein. The sample carries 310,000 or so distinct CDR3 sequences, about three fifths recorded once. Before being chosen for sequencing, patients had shown CD8+CD57+ cell expansion by flow cytometry. The clonotype comes from a human donor with aplastic anemia. Source material: sorted CD4+, CD8+, or CD8+CD57+ T cells (not recorded which) from PBMCs. The V and J genes are TRBV7-2 and TRBJ2-3; D is undetermined. Written as DNA, the CDR3 is TGTGCCAGCAGCTTAGCGAGCCGGGCCTCGTCGCAGTATTTT. Its translation is CASSLASRASSQYF.